One and the same sample provided the 2 T cell receptor beta chains below, sequenced in a study of blood T cells in healthy people across ages. Sample-barcoded 5' priming and a J-beta primer mix drove a second PCR of about 6 to 12 cycles. MiXCR, applied by TCRdb to the 5' RACE reads, yields one record per CDR3 protein. The table shows just under 550,000 distinct CDR3 sequences, with 24% occurring only once. These data also formed part of another study, on T cells of mothers and their children.

Sequenced material: blood. These receptors were collected from a boy between 10 and 17 years old in good health.

The chain has TRBV5-1 and TRBJ1-3; D is unresolved. V lost 0 bases and J 3 bases, leaving 13 bases between the germline ends. The germline V gene has CDR1 SGHRS and CDR2 YFSETQ. The CDR3 has 16 amino acids. CDR3 protein: CASSLESRGYGNTIYF. The CDR3 nucleotides are TGCGCCAGCAGCTTGGAGTCCCGAGGGTATGGAAACACCATATATTTT.

J is TRBJ2-3 and V is TRBV7-8; the D gene is possibly TRBD2 (6 bases). V was cut by 5 bases and J by 10 bases, with 16 bases left in between. CDR1 is SGHVS and CDR2 is FQNEAQ in the germline V gene. The CDR3 has 13 residues. The CDR3 DNA is TGTGCCAGCAGCCCAGGACTGTCGGGGGCGCAGTATTTT. It translates to CASSPGLSGAQYF.